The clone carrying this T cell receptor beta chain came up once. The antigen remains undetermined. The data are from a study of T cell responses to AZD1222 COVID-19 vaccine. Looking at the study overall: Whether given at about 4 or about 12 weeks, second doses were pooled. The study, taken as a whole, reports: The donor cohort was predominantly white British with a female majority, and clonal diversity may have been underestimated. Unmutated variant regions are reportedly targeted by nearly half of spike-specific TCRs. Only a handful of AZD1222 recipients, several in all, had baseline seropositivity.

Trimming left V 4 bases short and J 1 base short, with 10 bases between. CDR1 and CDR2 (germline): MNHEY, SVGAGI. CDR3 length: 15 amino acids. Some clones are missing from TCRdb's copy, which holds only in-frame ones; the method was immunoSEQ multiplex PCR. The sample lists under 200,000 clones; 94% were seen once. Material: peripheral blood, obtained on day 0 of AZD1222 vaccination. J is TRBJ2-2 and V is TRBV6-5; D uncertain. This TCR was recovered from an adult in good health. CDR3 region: CASSLRRLNTGELFF. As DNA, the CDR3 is TGTGCCAGCAGTTTGCGGAGACTGAACACCGGGGAGCTGTTTTTT.